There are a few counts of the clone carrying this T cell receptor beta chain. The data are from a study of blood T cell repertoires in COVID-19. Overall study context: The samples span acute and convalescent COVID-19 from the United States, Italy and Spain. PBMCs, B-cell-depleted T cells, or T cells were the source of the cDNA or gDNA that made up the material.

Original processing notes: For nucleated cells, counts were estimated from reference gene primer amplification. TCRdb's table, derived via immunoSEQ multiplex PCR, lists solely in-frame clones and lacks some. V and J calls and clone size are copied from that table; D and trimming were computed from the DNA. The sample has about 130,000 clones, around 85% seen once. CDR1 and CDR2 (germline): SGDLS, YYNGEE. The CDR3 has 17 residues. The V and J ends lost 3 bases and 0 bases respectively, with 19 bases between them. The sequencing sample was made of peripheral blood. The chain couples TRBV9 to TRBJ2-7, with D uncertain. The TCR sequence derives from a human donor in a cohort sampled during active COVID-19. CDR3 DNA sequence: TGTGCCAGCAGCGCGAAATTAGTGTTATCCGTCTCCTACGAGCAGTACTTC. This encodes CASSAKLVLSVSYEQYF.